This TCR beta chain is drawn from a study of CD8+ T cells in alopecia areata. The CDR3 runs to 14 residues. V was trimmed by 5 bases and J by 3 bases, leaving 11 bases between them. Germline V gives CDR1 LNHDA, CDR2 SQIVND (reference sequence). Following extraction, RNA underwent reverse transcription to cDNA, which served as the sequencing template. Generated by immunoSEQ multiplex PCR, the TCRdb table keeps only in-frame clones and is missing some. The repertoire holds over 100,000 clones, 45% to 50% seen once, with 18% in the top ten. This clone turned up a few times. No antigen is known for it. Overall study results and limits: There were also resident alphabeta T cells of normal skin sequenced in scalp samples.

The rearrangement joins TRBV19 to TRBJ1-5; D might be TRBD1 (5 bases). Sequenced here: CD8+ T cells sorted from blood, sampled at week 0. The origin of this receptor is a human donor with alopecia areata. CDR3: CASSLQGYNQPQHF. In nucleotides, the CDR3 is TGTGCCAGTAGTCTTCAGGGATACAATCAGCCCCAGCATTTT.